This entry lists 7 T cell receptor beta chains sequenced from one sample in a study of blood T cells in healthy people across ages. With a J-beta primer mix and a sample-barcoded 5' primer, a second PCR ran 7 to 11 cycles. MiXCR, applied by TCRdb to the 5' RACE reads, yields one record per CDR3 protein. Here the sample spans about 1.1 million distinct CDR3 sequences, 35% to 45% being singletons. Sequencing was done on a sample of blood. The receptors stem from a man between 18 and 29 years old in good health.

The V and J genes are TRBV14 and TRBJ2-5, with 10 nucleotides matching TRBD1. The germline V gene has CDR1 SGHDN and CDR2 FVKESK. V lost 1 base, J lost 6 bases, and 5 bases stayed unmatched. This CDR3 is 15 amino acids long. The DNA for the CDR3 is TGTGCCAGCAGCCAAGTAGGGGGACAGGGGAAGACCCAGTACTTC. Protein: CASSQVGGQGKTQYF.

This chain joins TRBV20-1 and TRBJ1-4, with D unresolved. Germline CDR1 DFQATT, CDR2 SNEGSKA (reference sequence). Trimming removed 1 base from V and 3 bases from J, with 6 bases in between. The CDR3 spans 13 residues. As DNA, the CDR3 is TGCAGTGCTAGAGGTGCACCTAATGAAAAACTGTTTTTT. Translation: CSARGAPNEKLFF.

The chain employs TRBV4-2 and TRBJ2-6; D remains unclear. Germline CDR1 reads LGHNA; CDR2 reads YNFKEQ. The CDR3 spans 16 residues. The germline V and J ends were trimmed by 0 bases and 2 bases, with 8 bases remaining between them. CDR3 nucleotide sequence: TGTGCCAGCAGCCAAGATGGGGTCGCTGGGGCCAACGTCCTGACTTTC. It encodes CASSQDGVAGANVLTF.

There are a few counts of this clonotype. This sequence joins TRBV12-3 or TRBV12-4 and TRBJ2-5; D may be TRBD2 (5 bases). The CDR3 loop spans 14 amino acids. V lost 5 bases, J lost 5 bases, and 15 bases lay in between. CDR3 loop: CASSLGLPSETQYF. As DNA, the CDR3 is TGTGCCAGCAGTCTAGGACTCCCGTCGGAGACCCAGTACTTC.

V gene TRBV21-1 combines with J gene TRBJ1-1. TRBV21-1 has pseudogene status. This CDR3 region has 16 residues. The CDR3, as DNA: TGTGCCAGCAGCAAAACCCCCCCGACAGTGAACACTGAAGCTTTCTTT. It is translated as CASSKTPPTVNTEAFF.

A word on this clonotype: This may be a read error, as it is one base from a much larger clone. The CDR3 DNA is TGCGCCAGCAGCGTAACTCTCCCCACAGATACGCAGTATTTT. Its translation: CASSVTLPTDTQYF. The chain employs TRBV5-1 and TRBJ2-3; D unresolved. Germline V CDR1 and CDR2: SGHRS, YFSETQ. The CDR3 has 14 residues. V lost 4 bases and J 2 bases, leaving 11 bases between the germline ends.

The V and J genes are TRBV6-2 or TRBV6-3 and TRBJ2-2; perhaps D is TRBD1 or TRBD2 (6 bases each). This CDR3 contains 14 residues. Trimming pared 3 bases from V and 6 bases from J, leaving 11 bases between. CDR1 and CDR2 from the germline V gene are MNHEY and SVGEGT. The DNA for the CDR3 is TGTGCCAGCAGTTATTTACGGGGGCCCGGGGAGCTGTTTTTT. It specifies CASSYLRGPGELFF.